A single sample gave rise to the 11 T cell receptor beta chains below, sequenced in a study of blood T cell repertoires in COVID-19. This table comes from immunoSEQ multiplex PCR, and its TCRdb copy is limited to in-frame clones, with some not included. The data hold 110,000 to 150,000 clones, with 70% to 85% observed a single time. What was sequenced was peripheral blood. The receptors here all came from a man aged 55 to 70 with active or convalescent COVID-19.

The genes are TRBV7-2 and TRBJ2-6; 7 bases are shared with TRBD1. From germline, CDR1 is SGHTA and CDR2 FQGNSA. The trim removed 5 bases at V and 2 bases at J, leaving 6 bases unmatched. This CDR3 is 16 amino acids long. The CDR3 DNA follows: TGTGCCAGCAGCCAAGACAGGGCAGCTGGGGCCAACGTCCTGACTTTC. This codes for CASSQDRAAGANVLTF. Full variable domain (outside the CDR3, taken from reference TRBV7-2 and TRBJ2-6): GAGVSQSPSNKVTEKGKDVELRCDPISGHTALYWYRQSLGQGLEFLIYFQGNSAPDKSGLPSDRFSAERTGGSVSTLTIQRTQQEDSAVYLCASSQDRAAGANVLTFGAGSRLTVL.

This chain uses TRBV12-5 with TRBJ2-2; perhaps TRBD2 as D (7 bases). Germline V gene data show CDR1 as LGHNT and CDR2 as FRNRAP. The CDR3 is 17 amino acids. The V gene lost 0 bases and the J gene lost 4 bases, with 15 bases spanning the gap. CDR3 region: CASGLVHRGAVTGELFF. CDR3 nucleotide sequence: TGTGCTAGTGGTTTGGTACATCGGGGGGCGGTCACCGGGGAGCTGTTTTTT.

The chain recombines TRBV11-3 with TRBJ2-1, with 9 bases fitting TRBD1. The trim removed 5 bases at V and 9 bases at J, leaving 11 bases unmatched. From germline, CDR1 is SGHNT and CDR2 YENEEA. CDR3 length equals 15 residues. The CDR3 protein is CASSPSGTGFLEQFF. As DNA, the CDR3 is TGTGCCAGCAGCCCGTCCGGGACAGGGTTTCTTGAGCAGTTCTTC.

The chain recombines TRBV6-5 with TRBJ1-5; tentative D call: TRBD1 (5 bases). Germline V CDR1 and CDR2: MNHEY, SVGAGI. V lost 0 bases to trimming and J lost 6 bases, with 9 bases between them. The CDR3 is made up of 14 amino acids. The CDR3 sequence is CASSYSGGGQPQHF. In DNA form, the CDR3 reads TGTGCCAGCAGTTACTCGGGGGGGGGTCAGCCCCAGCATTTT.

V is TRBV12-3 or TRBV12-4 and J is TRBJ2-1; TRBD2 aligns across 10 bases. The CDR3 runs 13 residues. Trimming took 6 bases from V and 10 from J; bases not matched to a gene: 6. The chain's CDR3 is CASSLLAGIEQFF. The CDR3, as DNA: TGTGCCAGCAGCCTACTAGCGGGAATCGAGCAGTTCTTC.

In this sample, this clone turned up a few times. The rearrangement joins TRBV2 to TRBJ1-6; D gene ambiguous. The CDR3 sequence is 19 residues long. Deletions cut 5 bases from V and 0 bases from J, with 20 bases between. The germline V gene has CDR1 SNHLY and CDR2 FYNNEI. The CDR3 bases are TGTGCCAGCAGTACCTATCGACCCTCCGCTAGCTCCTATAATTCACCCCTCCACTTT. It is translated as CASSTYRPSASSYNSPLHF.

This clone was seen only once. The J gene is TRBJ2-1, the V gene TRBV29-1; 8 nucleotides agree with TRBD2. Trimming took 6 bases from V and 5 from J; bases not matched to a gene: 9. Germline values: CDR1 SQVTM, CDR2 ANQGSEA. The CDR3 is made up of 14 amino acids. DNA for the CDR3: TGCAGCGTCCCACGGGGACTAGTAAACAATGAGCAGTTCTTC. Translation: CSVPRGLVNNEQFF.

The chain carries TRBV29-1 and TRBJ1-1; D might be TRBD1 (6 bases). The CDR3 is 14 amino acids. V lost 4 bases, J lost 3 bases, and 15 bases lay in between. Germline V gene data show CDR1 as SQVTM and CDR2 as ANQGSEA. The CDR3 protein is CSVVMGARYTEAFF. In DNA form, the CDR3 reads TGCAGCGTTGTAATGGGGGCGAGGTACACTGAAGCTTTCTTT.

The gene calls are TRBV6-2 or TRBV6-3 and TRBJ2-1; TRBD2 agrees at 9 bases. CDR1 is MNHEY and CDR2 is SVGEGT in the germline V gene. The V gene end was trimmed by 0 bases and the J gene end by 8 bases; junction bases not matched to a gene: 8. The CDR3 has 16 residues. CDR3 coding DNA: TGTGCCAGCAGTTACTCGAGTGCGGGGGGGTTCGATGAGCAGTTCTTC. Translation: CASSYSSAGGFDEQFF.

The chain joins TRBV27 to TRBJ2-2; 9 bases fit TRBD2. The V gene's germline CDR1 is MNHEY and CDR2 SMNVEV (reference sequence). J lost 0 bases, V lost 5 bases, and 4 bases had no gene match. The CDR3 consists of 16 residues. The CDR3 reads CASSPLAGTNTGELFF. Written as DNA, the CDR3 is TGTGCCAGCAGTCCGCTAGCGGGGACGAACACCGGGGAGCTGTTTTTT.

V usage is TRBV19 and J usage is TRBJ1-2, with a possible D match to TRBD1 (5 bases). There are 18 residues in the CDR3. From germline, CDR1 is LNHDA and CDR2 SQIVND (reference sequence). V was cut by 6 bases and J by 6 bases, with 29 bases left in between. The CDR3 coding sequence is TGTGCCAGTAGGGCGAATGGGGCGTCCGGGCTGCTGAAAAATGGCTACACCTTC. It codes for CASRANGASGLLKNGYTF.